A single sample gave rise to the 10 T cell receptor beta chains below, sequenced in a study of T cells in Graves' hyperthyroidism and ophthalmopathy. Template material for amplifying TCR beta CDR3 regions consisted of RNA transcripts. A first-round RT-PCR of the TCR CDR3 used the HTBI primer set. MiXCR, run by TCRdb on the multiplex PCR reads, gives a single entry per CDR3 protein. The data contain hundreds of thousands of distinct CDR3 sequences, around 13% of them singletons. The sample taken for sequencing was blood. These receptors were obtained from a woman between 45 and 60 years old with Graves' ophthalmopathy.

Ten or more counts support this clonotype. V is TRBV20-1 and J is TRBJ2-5, with D perhaps TRBD2 (6 bases). Germline V gene lookup returns CDR1 DFQATT and CDR2 SNEGSKA (reference sequence). V gave up 0 bases and J gave up 5 bases, with 16 bases separating them. The CDR3 spans 15 residues. The chain's CDR3 is CSARDPGAGLETQYF. The CDR3 DNA reads TGCAGTGCTAGAGATCCGGGAGCAGGTCTGGAGACCCAGTACTTC.

The sample holds a few counts of this clonotype. The chain couples TRBV10-3 to TRBJ1-5, with D unresolved. This CDR3 region has 11 residues. Germline V gene data show CDR1 as ENHRY and CDR2 as SYGVKD. Trimming cost V 8 bases and J 4 bases, with 6 bases left between them. The CDR3 DNA reads as TGTGCCATCGGAAGTAATCAGCCCCAGCATTTT. Translated: CAIGSNQPQHF.

This rearrangement joins TRBV6-2 or TRBV6-3 to TRBJ2-1; D might be TRBD2 (5 bases). The CDR3 is 13 residues long. Germline V lookup: CDR1 MNHEY, CDR2 SVGEGT. V shed 7 bases and J shed 6 bases, with 13 bases lying between them. CDR3 region: CASNKGLVNEQFF. The CDR3 DNA reads as TGTGCCAGCAACAAAGGACTGGTCAATGAGCAGTTCTTC.

The chain uses TRBV9 and TRBJ1-6; D is undetermined. The CDR3 consists of 12 residues. CDR1 is SGDLS and CDR2 is YYNGEE in the germline V gene. The germline V and J ends were trimmed by 7 bases and 5 bases, with 7 bases remaining between them. For the CDR3, the DNA is TGTGCCAGCGGACTCAATAATTCACCCCTCCACTTT. This sequence encodes CASGLNNSPLHF.

This clonotype was seen at least ten times. The chain employs TRBV5-1 and TRBJ2-7, with D possibly TRBD1 on 5 matching bases. The CDR3 totals 15 residues. CDR1 and CDR2 (germline): SGHRS, YFSETQ. V lost 0 bases and J 0 bases, leaving 10 bases between the germline ends. For the CDR3, the DNA is TGCGCCAGCAGCTTGGTTGGGGCGGCCTCCTACGAGCAGTACTTC. It specifies CASSLVGAASYEQYF.

There are a few counts of this clonotype. The chain has TRBV5-1 and TRBJ1-1, with D possibly being TRBD1 (6 bases). The germline V and J ends were trimmed by 5 bases and 5 bases, with 28 bases remaining between them. In germline, CDR1 is SGHRS, CDR2 YFSETQ. CDR3 length: 18 amino acids. This chain's CDR3 is CASSFGGRLGASDTEAFF. The CDR3 DNA reads as TGCGCCAGCAGTTTCGGTGGCCGGCTGGGGGCGTCGGATACTGAAGCTTTCTTT.

This clonotype appeared a few times. The chain employs TRBV5-4 and TRBJ2-2, with D tentatively TRBD2 (5 bases). Per the germline V gene, CDR1 is SGHNT and CDR2 is YYREEE (reference sequence). The V gene lost 4 bases and the J gene lost 0 bases, with 16 bases spanning the gap. The CDR3 is 17 amino acids. The DNA for the CDR3 is TGTGCCAGCAGCCGCGGGTCTACCTCCGCGAACACCGGGGAGCTGTTTTTT. Protein: CASSRGSTSANTGELFF.

This clonotype was counted ten times or more. The chain has TRBV5-1 and TRBJ2-7; 9 bases map to TRBD2. The CDR3 is 18 amino acids. After removal of 1 base from V and 2 bases from J, the junction contained 13 bases not matched to a gene. Germline V gives CDR1 SGHRS, CDR2 YFSETQ. CDR3 sequence reads: CASSLRAGGSKGTYEQYF. The CDR3 DNA reads as TGCGCCAGCAGCTTGCGGGCGGGAGGGTCCAAGGGTACCTACGAGCAGTACTTC.

This chain uses TRBV12-3 or TRBV12-4 with TRBJ1-5; 7 nucleotides align to TRBD1. There are 17 residues in the CDR3. The V segment lost 7 bases and the J segment 1 base; nucleotides outside the gene matches: 13. The chain's CDR3 is CASTLTGRVVSNQPQHF. As DNA, the CDR3 is TGTGCCAGCACGTTGACAGGGAGGGTTGTGAGCAATCAGCCCCAGCATTTT.

This clonotype appeared many times. The J gene is TRBJ2-3, the V gene TRBV30; D remains unclear. The length of the CDR3 is 14 residues. V lost 0 bases, J lost 5 bases, and 12 bases lay in between. Germline V CDR1 and CDR2: GTSNPN, SVGIG (reference sequence). The CDR3 coding sequence is TGTGCCTGGAGTGTACTCGTTGGACGAGATACGCAGTATTTT. It yields the protein CAWSVLVGRDTQYF.